This T cell receptor (beta chain) was obtained from a study of blood T cell repertoires in COVID-19. Study at large: Sites in the United States, Italy and Spain provided acute and convalescent COVID-19 samples. From T cells, B-cell-depleted T cells, or PBMCs came the material, which was cDNA or gDNA.

In the original processing: Using reference gene primer amplification, nucleated cell counts were estimated. TCRdb's table, derived via immunoSEQ multiplex PCR, lists solely in-frame clones and lacks some. V, J and clone size are those of that table, while D and trimming were read from the DNA. The data hold 110,000 or so clones, with 70% to 90% observed a single time. The V gene's germline CDR1 is MNHEY and CDR2 SMNVEV (reference sequence). The CDR3 covers 12 residues. V gave up 3 bases and J gave up 6 bases, with 6 bases separating them. The receptor's source is a woman in her forties or fifties with acute or convalescent COVID-19. The J gene is TRBJ1-5, the V gene TRBV27; D gene uncertain. The sequenced sample consisted of peripheral blood. The CDR3 bases are TGTGCCAGCAGTTTGATCGGTCAGCCCCAGCATTTT. Translation gives CASSLIGQPQHF.